Listed here are 17 T cell receptor beta chains from one sample, sequenced in a study of T cells in localized non-small cell lung cancer. Assay used: immunoSEQ multiplex PCR; TCRdb lists only in-frame clones, some missing. The sample lists roughly 1,500 clones; 25% were seen once. Source: normal lung tissue next to the tumor, taken before any cancer treatment. All receptors derive from a male donor at least 60 years old with stage I lung adenocarcinoma.

The chain recombines TRBV18 with TRBJ2-1, with D perhaps matching TRBD2 (6 bases). Germline lookup yields CDR1 KGHSH and CDR2 LQKENI. The CDR3 covers 13 residues. V gave up 0 bases and J gave up 9 bases, with 9 bases separating them. For the CDR3, the DNA is TGTGCCAGCTCACCACCCCAGGAGGGTGAGCAGTTCTTC. It encodes CASSPPQEGEQFF.

CDR3 coding DNA: TGTGCCAGTAGGGGGACTAGCAAACCTCCCAATGAGCAGTTCTTC. Its protein is CASRGTSKPPNEQFF. V gene TRBV19 combines with J gene TRBJ2-1; 9 bases match TRBD2. Losses at the gene ends were 6 bases for V and 6 bases for J; bases not matched to a gene: 9. The germline gives CDR1 LNHDA, CDR2 SQIVND (reference sequence). The CDR3 sequence is 15 residues long.

The chain couples TRBV11-3 to TRBJ2-7; maybe TRBD1 (6 bases). Trimming pared 1 base from V and 2 bases from J, leaving 15 bases between. Germline CDR1 and CDR2: SGHNT and YENEEA. This CDR3 comprises 16 residues. The CDR3 here is CASSLGGLGDPYEQYF. CDR3 DNA: TGTGCCAGCAGCTTAGGGGGGCTTGGGGACCCCTACGAGCAGTACTTC.

This clone ranks as medium-sized (0.01 to 0.1%). V gene TRBV11-3 combines with J gene TRBJ1-5; perhaps TRBD1 as D (5 bases). Trimming cost V 2 bases and J 6 bases, with 17 bases left between them. Germline V gives CDR1 SGHNT, CDR2 YENEEA. This CDR3 has 16 amino acids. CDR3 sequence reads: CASSLIGTTESQPQHF. CDR3 nucleotide sequence: TGTGCCAGCAGCTTAATCGGCACGACAGAGTCTCAGCCCCAGCATTTT.

This chain uses TRBV18 with TRBJ1-5; a weak D match, TRBD1 (5 bases). The CDR3 sequence is 16 residues long. Trimming took 0 bases from V and 6 from J, leaving 15 bases between them. From germline, CDR1 is KGHSH and CDR2 LQKENI. This CDR3 is CASSPPGGARGQPQHF. DNA for the CDR3: TGTGCCAGCTCACCACCGGGAGGGGCTCGGGGTCAGCCCCAGCATTTT.

As DNA, the CDR3 is TGTGCCAGCAGTGAAGGACTAGCCGCCCACGCGAGCCAAGAGACCCAGTACTTC. This encodes CASSEGLAAHASQETQYF. The chain uses TRBV25-1 and TRBJ2-5; 8 bases are a match to TRBD2. V lost 2 bases to trimming and J lost 1 base; unmatched junction nucleotides: 12. The CDR3 length is 18 residues. Germline V gives CDR1 MGHDK, CDR2 SYGVNS.

In its sample, this clone is large (0.1 to 1%). This chain links TRBV6-8 with TRBJ2-3; D may be TRBD1 or TRBD2 (5 bases each). The CDR3 is made up of 14 amino acids. Trimming removed 5 bases from V and 4 bases from J, with 13 bases in between. Germline V gene sequence: CDR1 MNHGY, CDR2 SAAAGT. DNA of the CDR3: TGTGCCAGCAGTGGGACCCTCGGCGCAGATACGCAGTATTTT. It translates to CASSGTLGADTQYF.

Details on this clone: At one end the junction does not follow the germline gene, possibly because of a read error. The chain employs TRBV18 and TRBJ2-5; D gene ambiguous. CDR3 size: 15 residues. CDR1 and CDR2 from the germline V gene are KGHSH and LQKENI. This CDR3 reads CASSPRTTSQETQYF. CDR3 DNA: TGTGCCAGCTCCCCACGGACGACCTCCCAGGAGACCCAGTACTTC.

This clone was observed a handful of times. This chain uses TRBV28 with TRBJ2-6; the D gene could be TRBD1 or TRBD2 (5 bases each). Germline V gene sequence: CDR1 MDHEN, CDR2 SYDVKM. V lost 8 bases and J lost 2, with 10 bases in between. The length of the CDR3 is 14 residues. CDR3 amino acids: CASGGLTGANVLTF. In nucleotides, the CDR3 is TGTGCCAGCGGGGGTCTGACTGGGGCCAACGTCCTGACTTTC.

This clone was counted between two and nine times. The rearrangement uses TRBV28 and TRBJ2-2; 7 nucleotides agree with TRBD2. Germline V gene sequence: CDR1 MDHEN, CDR2 SYDVKM. The CDR3 consists of 15 residues. V gave up 6 bases and J gave up 4 bases; unmatched junction bases: 8. The CDR3 spells CASRSAGVGTGELFF. CDR3 in DNA: TGTGCCAGCAGATCTGCGGGAGTAGGCACCGGGGAGCTGTTTTTT.

The chain links TRBV19 to TRBJ2-1; the D gene is possibly TRBD1 (5 bases). Germline-derived CDR1 and CDR2 are LNHDA and SQIVND (reference sequence). V was trimmed by 3 bases and J by 1 base, leaving 13 bases between them. This CDR3 contains 16 residues. CDR3 DNA sequence: TGTGCCAGTAGTATCAGGGCCCAATTTTCCTACAATGAGCAGTTCTTC. Translation: CASSIRAQFSYNEQFF.

The V call is TRBV6-8, the J call TRBJ2-2; 7 nucleotides line up with TRBD1. The CDR3 contains 13 residues. Germline CDR1 and CDR2: MNHGY and SAAAGT. Trimming removed 5 bases from V and 3 bases from J; junction bases left unmatched: 0. CDR3 in amino acids: CASSDRDTGELFF. For the CDR3, the DNA is TGTGCCAGCAGTGACAGGGACACCGGGGAGCTGTTTTTT.

The chain links TRBV18 to TRBJ1-1, with D possibly TRBD1 on 5 matching bases. CDR1 is KGHSH and CDR2 is LQKENI in the germline V gene. The V and J ends lost 2 bases and 3 bases respectively, with 13 bases between them. This CDR3 has 15 amino acids. The chain's CDR3 is CASSPRQGQDTEAFF. The CDR3 coding sequence is TGTGCCAGCTCACCAAGGCAGGGTCAGGACACTGAAGCTTTCTTT.

The chain combines TRBV9 with TRBJ1-4; perhaps TRBD1 as D (6 bases). Looked up from germline, CDR1 is SGDLS and CDR2 is YYNGEE. V was cut by 5 bases and J by 5 bases, with 10 bases left in between. The CDR3 runs 13 residues. The CDR3 DNA sequence: TGTGCCAGCAGTCGACAGGAAAATGAAAAACTGTTTTTT. Its protein product is CASSRQENEKLFF.

In its sample, this clone was seen a few times. The chain employs TRBV19 and TRBJ1-1, with D possibly TRBD1 on 5 matching bases. V lost 6 bases to trimming and J lost 0 bases, with 17 bases between them. CDR1 is LNHDA and CDR2 is SQIVND in the germline V gene (reference sequence). The length of the CDR3 is 16 residues. For the CDR3, the DNA is TGTGCCAGTAGACCCCTCGAGGGGACGATGAACACTGAAGCTTTCTTT. Residues: CASRPLEGTMNTEAFF.

This clone was found a few times. V usage is TRBV5-1 and J usage is TRBJ2-1; D might be TRBD1 or TRBD2, each matching 5 bases. Trimming shortened V by 1 base and J by 2 bases, and 16 bases separated the two germline ends. The CDR3 consists of 17 residues. Per germline, CDR1 SGHRS and CDR2 YFSETQ. The CDR3 is CASSLWFEGITYNEQFF. The CDR3 DNA reads TGCGCCAGCAGCTTGTGGTTTGAGGGGATAACCTACAATGAGCAGTTCTTC.

The J gene is TRBJ2-7, the V gene TRBV19; D is possibly TRBD2 (6 bases). In germline, CDR1 is LNHDA, CDR2 SQIVND (reference sequence). The CDR3 consists of 13 residues. V lost 4 bases and J 6 bases, leaving 13 bases between the germline ends. Written as DNA, the CDR3 is TGTGCCAGTAGTACCCAACTAGCTCTCGAGCAGTACTTC. This gives the protein CASSTQLALEQYF.